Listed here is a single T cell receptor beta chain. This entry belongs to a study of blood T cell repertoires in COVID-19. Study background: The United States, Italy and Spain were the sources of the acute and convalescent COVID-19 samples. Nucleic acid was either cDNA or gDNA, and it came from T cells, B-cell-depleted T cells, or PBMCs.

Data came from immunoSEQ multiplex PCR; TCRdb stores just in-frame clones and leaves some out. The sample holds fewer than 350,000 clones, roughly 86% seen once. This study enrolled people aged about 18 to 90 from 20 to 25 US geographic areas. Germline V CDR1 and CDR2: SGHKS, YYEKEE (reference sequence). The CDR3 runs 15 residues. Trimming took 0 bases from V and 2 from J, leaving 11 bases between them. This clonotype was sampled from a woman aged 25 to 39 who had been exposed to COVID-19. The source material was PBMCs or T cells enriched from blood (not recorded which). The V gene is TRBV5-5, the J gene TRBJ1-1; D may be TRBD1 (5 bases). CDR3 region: CASSLVGQGNTEAFF. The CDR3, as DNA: TGTGCCAGCAGCTTGGTTGGCCAGGGAAACACTGAAGCTTTCTTT.